The next 2 T cell receptor beta chains were all read from a single sample in a study of cytomegalovirus exposure and HLA in healthy donors. PCR involved 60 Vbeta and 13 Jbeta primers. Sequencing was performed with immunoSEQ multiplex PCR; in TCRdb, only in-frame clones are kept and a portion is missing. The data show over 100,000 clones, approximately 80% seen once. Sequenced: PBMCs. The receptor source for this set is a woman younger than 45 in good health and CMV-seronegative.

The chain is built from TRBV29-1 and TRBJ1-1; no clear D. Germline V gene sequence: CDR1 SQVTM, CDR2 ANQGSEA. There are 10 residues in the CDR3. The V gene lost 4 bases and the J gene lost 7 bases, with 7 bases spanning the gap. CDR3 sequence (DNA): TGCAGCGTTGGAGTTGGTGAAGCTTTCTTT. It encodes CSVGVGEAFF.

The CDR3 sequence: CASSRTGRDYEQYF. The CDR3 nucleotides read TGTGCCAGCAGTAGGACAGGGCGAGACTACGAGCAGTACTTC. V usage is TRBV6-4 and J usage is TRBJ2-7; 8 positions match TRBD1. This CDR3 comprises 14 residues. CDR1 and CDR2 from the germline V gene are MRHNA and SNTAGT. V lost 5 bases and J lost 3; bases outside the gene matches: 6.